This T cell receptor beta chain originates from a study of PD-1 blockade in classical Hodgkin lymphoma. Turning to the study itself: Nivolumab dosed at 3 mg/kg went to patients intravenously every 2 weeks.

Generated by immunoSEQ multiplex PCR, the TCRdb table keeps only in-frame clones and is missing some. The sample has 75,000 to 100,000 clones; roughly 80% are singletons. There was relapse after autologous stem cell transplantation in every patient, and there was variation in brentuximab vedotin exposure. Progressive disease, partial response or complete response was each patient's best response. Notes on the study in general: By C4D1, CD4+ diversity increased significantly, especially in complete responders.

Turning to this clone: Its antigen is still unknown.

The input for sequencing was peripheral blood mononuclear cells (PBMCs), taken before the second cycle of nivolumab. This receptor was taken from a human donor with classical Hodgkin lymphoma.

The CDR3 is CASSDRAQETQYF. The CDR3 nucleotides are TGTGCCAGCAGTGACAGAGCCCAAGAGACCCAGTACTTC. The chain recombines TRBV2 with TRBJ2-5; unclear D gene. V was clipped by 3 bases and J by 1 base, with 6 bases between them. Germline-derived CDR1 and CDR2 are SNHLY and FYNNEI. The CDR3 is 13 amino acids.